This TCR beta chain is from a study of blood T cell repertoires in COVID-19. Study in general: Material from acute and convalescent COVID-19 was sourced from the United States, Italy and Spain. PBMCs, B-cell-depleted T cells, or T cells provided the cDNA or gDNA that made up the material.

Original processing notes: Reference gene primer amplification in the assay estimated nucleated cell counts. TCRdb keeps only in-frame clones here, not all; method: immunoSEQ multiplex PCR. That table supplies the V and J calls and clone size; D and trimming were determined from the DNA. Found here are around 81,000 clones, 83% of them singletons; the top ten hold roughly 41%. V lost 0 bases, J lost 2 bases, and 14 bases lay in between. Germline CDR1 LGHNA, CDR2 YSLEER. The CDR3 is made up of 16 amino acids. Material: peripheral blood. The TCR sequence derives from an elderly man with acute or convalescent COVID-19. This rearrangement joins TRBV4-3 to TRBJ2-7; perhaps TRBD1 as D (6 bases). The CDR3 nucleotides are TGCGCCAGCAGCCAAGAAATGGGGGCGCATACCTACGAGCAGTACTTC. This sequence encodes CASSQEMGAHTYEQYF.